The rows below give T cell receptor beta chains drawn from one sample of a study of T cell responses to AZD1222 COVID-19 vaccine. Method: immunoSEQ multiplex PCR; TCRdb's copy keeps in-frame clones and lacks some. Of fewer than 150,000 clones listed, more than 85% were seen once; the top ten hold approximately 5%. The material sequenced was peripheral blood, taken 28 days after the second AZD1222 dose. Receptors originate from an adult who received the AZD1222 COVID-19 vaccine. CDR3s include the opening cysteine and the closing phenylalanine or tryptophan. A D gene is named only where the DNA matches it firmly. Expanded clones get a size class; other rows say once, few or many, or leave the size out.

cdr3_nt	cdr3_aa	j_call	clone_size	v_call	d_call
TGTGCCACCAGCTTACGACAGGGCTATGGCTACACCTTC	CATSLRQGYGYTF	TRBJ1-2	.	TRBV15	TRBD1
TGTGCCAGCAGCCCCCGGGCGGCGTCCTACAATGAGCAGTTCTTC	CASSPRAASYNEQFF	TRBJ2-1	.	TRBV9	.
TGCGCCAGCAGCTTGAACAGCGGAACCAATGAGCAGTTCTTC	CASSLNSGTNEQFF	TRBJ2-1	.	TRBV5-1	.
TGCGCCAGCAGCCTAGGACAGGGGTTCCGGGCTGAAAAACTGTTTTTT	CASSLGQGFRAEKLFF	TRBJ1-4	.	TRBV4-3	TRBD1
TGTGCCAGCAGCCAACCGTCGGGACAGGGGATCTACGAGCAGTACTTC	CASSQPSGQGIYEQYF	TRBJ2-7	.	TRBV7-9	TRBD1
TGTGCCAGCACAACCGACAGGGGTCGTGACACCGGGGAGCTGTTTTTT	CASTTDRGRDTGELFF	TRBJ2-2	.	TRBV7-9	TRBD1
TGTGCCAGCAGCTTAGATCCCAACAGGGGCGTATATGGCTACACCTTC	CASSLDPNRGVYGYTF	TRBJ1-2	few	TRBV7-2	TRBD1
TGTGCCAGCAGCCAAGGTCAGGTTAACTCTGGAAACACCATATATTTT	CASSQGQVNSGNTIYF	TRBJ1-3	.	TRBV4-2	.
TGTGCCAGCAGCGTCGGGCGGGGGGCAATTCTTTGGGAGACCCAGTACTTC	CASSVGRGAILWETQYF	TRBJ2-5	.	TRBV9	TRBD2
TGTGCCAGCAGCACCCCAGGACTAGCGGGGGAGTGGCAAGAGACCCAGTACTTC	CASSTPGLAGEWQETQYF	TRBJ2-5	.	TRBV7-6	TRBD2
TGCGCCAGCAGCCAAGGGGGAGGCCCCTATAATTCACCCCTCCACTTT	CASSQGGGPYNSPLHF	TRBJ1-6	.	TRBV4-3	.
TGTGCCAGCAGTACCTCGACAGGGGGCCCGAACACCATATATTTT	CASSTSTGGPNTIYF	TRBJ1-3	.	TRBV6-5	TRBD1
TGTGCCACCAAGCACCAGGGCCATGAGCAGTTCTTC	CATKHQGHEQFF	TRBJ2-1	.	TRBV19	.
TGTGCCAGCAGCTTAGCAGGCATCAACTACGAGCAGTACTTC	CASSLAGINYEQYF	TRBJ2-7	.	TRBV7-2	.
TGTGCCAGCAGGTGGAAATACACTGAAGCTTTCTTT	CASRWKYTEAFF	TRBJ1-1	.	TRBV2	.
TGTGCCAGTAGTATAGGGCATCAAACCGGGGAGCTGTTTTTT	CASSIGHQTGELFF	TRBJ2-2	.	TRBV19	.
TGTGCCAGCAGCCTCGACAGGGGGATTAACTATGGCTACACCTTC	CASSLDRGINYGYTF	TRBJ1-2	.	TRBV11-2	TRBD1
TGTGCCAGCAGCTCACCCGGGAGAAAAAGCTCCTACAATGAGCAGTTCTTC	CASSSPGRKSSYNEQFF	TRBJ2-1	.	TRBV7-9	.
TGTGCCATCAGTGGGACAGGGGAGGTTACACCCCTCCACTTT	CAISGTGEVTPLHF	TRBJ1-6	.	TRBV10-3	TRBD1
TGTGCCAGTAGTGGGACAGGGGGCAATCAGCCCCAGCATTTT	CASSGTGGNQPQHF	TRBJ1-5	.	TRBV19	TRBD1
TGTGCCACCAGCAGAGCCGCCGGGACAGGGACGGATACGCAGTATTTT	CATSRAAGTGTDTQYF	TRBJ2-3	.	TRBV15	TRBD1
TGTGCCAGCAGTTCATTATCAGGGAGCTCCTACAATGAGCAGTTCTTC	CASSSLSGSSYNEQFF	TRBJ2-1	.	TRBV6-5	.
TGTGCCAGCAGTTCTTACCTCGGGACAGGGTATGGAAACACCATATATTTT	CASSSYLGTGYGNTIYF	TRBJ1-3	.	TRBV6-2/TRBV6-3	TRBD1
TGTGCCAGCAGCTTAAATAACCTCCCGGGAGATACGCAGTATTTT	CASSLNNLPGDTQYF	TRBJ2-3	.	TRBV11-2	.
TGTGCCAGCAGTTTCCCTACTAGTTTAGGTGAGCAGTTCTTC	CASSFPTSLGEQFF	TRBJ2-1	.	TRBV28	.
TGTGCCACCAGCAGAGAAAGCAGCTATGGCTACACCTTC	CATSRESSYGYTF	TRBJ1-2	.	TRBV15	.
TGTGCCAGCAGTCGAAGACGGAACACCGGGGAGCTGTTTTTT	CASSRRRNTGELFF	TRBJ2-2	.	TRBV28	.
TGTGCCAGCAGTACTCAGCCGGGGGGTATAGAGACCCAGTACTTC	CASSTQPGGIETQYF	TRBJ2-5	.	TRBV6-5	TRBD2